This is a list of T cell receptor beta chains from one sample in a study of control samples from healthy donors and cancer patients. This table comes from immunoSEQ multiplex PCR, and its TCRdb copy is limited to in-frame clones, with some not included. The data hold about 100,000 clones, with 70% to 90% observed a single time. Sequenced input: blood. These receptor sequences come from a man aged 25 to 40 in good health. Both conserved end residues are part of each CDR3. A D gene is named only where the DNA matches it firmly. Only some rows state a clone size, as once, few, many or a class for expanded clones.

j_gene | d_gene | v_gene | abundance | CDR3aa | CDR3nt
TRBJ2-4 | - | TRBV6-2/TRBV6-3 | - | CASSQLRDQNIQYF | TGTGCCAGCAGTCAACTCCGGGACCAAAACATTCAGTACTTC
TRBJ2-7 | TRBD1 | TRBV6-5 | - | CASSKGQEYEQYF | TGTGCCAGCAGTAAGGGACAGGAGTACGAGCAGTACTTC
TRBJ1-1 | TRBD1 | TRBV25-1 | - | CASSDRDRGTNTEAFF | TGTGCCAGCAGTGACCGGGACAGGGGCACAAACACTGAAGCTTTCTTT
TRBJ1-1 | - | TRBV7-6 | - | CASSPAGGRGMNTEAFF | TGTGCCAGCAGCCCAGCGGGGGGGCGAGGAATGAACACTGAAGCTTTCTTT
TRBJ2-2 | TRBD1 | TRBV9 | many | CASSVGQGPNTGELFF | TGTGCCAGCAGCGTGGGACAGGGGCCGAACACCGGGGAGCTGTTTTTT
TRBJ2-2 | - | TRBV2 | - | CASLGRTNTGELFF | TGTGCCAGCCTGGGCCGAACGAACACCGGGGAGCTGTTTTTT
TRBJ2-1 | - | TRBV5-1 | - | CASSLVGRRIKYNEQFF | TGCGCCAGCAGCTTGGTTGGCAGAAGAATAAAGTACAATGAGCAGTTCTTC
TRBJ1-4 | TRBD1 | TRBV6-2/TRBV6-3 | - | CASSSDRVSEKLFF | TGTGCCAGCAGTTCGGACAGGGTCAGTGAAAAACTGTTTTTT
TRBJ2-1 | TRBD1 | TRBV9 | once | CASSADREPYNEQFF | TGTGCCAGCAGCGCCGACAGGGAGCCCTACAATGAGCAGTTCTTC
TRBJ1-1 | - | TRBV6-1 | - | CASSEASGGDTEAFF | TGTGCCAGCAGTGAAGCTTCGGGAGGTGACACTGAAGCTTTCTTT
TRBJ1-2 | - | TRBV12-5 | - | CASNRDGYGYTF | TGTGCTAGCAACAGGGATGGCTATGGCTACACCTTC
TRBJ1-4 | - | TRBV2 | once | CASRRTGTATNEKLFF | TGTGCCAGCAGAAGAACAGGCACCGCAACTAATGAAAAACTGTTTTTT
TRBJ1-6 | - | TRBV11-2 | - | CASSISRAGNSPLHF | TGTGCCAGCAGCATCTCCCGGGCGGGGAATTCACCCCTCCACTTT
TRBJ2-5 | - | TRBV9 | - | CASSAGGGVGTQYF | TGTGCCAGCAGCGCCGGAGGAGGGGTCGGGACCCAGTACTTC
TRBJ2-3 | - | TRBV11-2 | - | CASSFTGTGDTDTQYF | TGTGCCAGCAGCTTCACCGGGACGGGAGACACAGATACGCAGTATTTT
TRBJ2-3 | - | TRBV19 | - | CASSIRGADDTQYF | TGTGCCAGTAGTATAAGGGGCGCGGATGATACGCAGTATTTT
TRBJ2-3 | - | TRBV29-1 | - | CSVVNVFGVSTDTQYF | TGCAGCGTCGTGAACGTGTTCGGGGTGAGCACAGATACGCAGTATTTT
TRBJ2-7 | - | TRBV7-8 | - | CASSLLTYEQYF | TGTGCCAGCAGCTTACTGACCTACGAGCAGTACTTC
TRBJ1-1 | - | TRBV3-1/TRBV3-2 | few | CASSQGGVNTEAFF | TGTGCCAGCAGCCAAGGGGGGGTAAACACTGAAGCTTTCTTT
TRBJ2-7 | - | TRBV7-9 | - | CASSGWGDYEQYF | TGTGCCAGCAGTGGGTGGGGGGACTACGAGCAGTACTTC
TRBJ2-1 | TRBD2 | TRBV18 | - | CASSPPGLAGGNEQFF | TGTGCCAGCTCACCTCCGGGGCTAGCGGGGGGGAATGAGCAGTTCTTC
TRBJ1-1 | - | TRBV19 | - | CASTRGIMNTEAFF | TGTGCCAGTACCAGGGGTATTATGAACACTGAAGCTTTCTTT
TRBJ1-6 | TRBD1 | TRBV6-2/TRBV6-3 | once | CASSYWGQGNSPLHF | TGTGCCAGCAGTTACTGGGGACAGGGGAATTCACCCCTCCACTTT
TRBJ2-1 | - | TRBV6-5 | - | CASSSSGLSYNEQFF | TGTGCCAGCAGCTCCTCGGGGCTCTCCTACAATGAGCAGTTCTTC
TRBJ2-1 | - | TRBV27 | - | CASRGGISYNEQFF | TGTGCCAGCAGGGGGGGCATCTCCTACAATGAGCAGTTCTTC
TRBJ2-5 | - | TRBV7-8 | - | CASRIGGGETQYF | TGTGCCAGCAGGATCGGAGGGGGAGAGACCCAGTACTTC
TRBJ1-4 | - | TRBV3-1/TRBV3-2 | - | CASSHTGTTNEKLFF | TGTGCCAGCAGCCACACAGGGACAACTAATGAAAAACTGTTTTTT
TRBJ1-5 | - | TRBV6-5 | - | CASRPQGNQPQHF | TGTGCCAGCAGACCACAGGGAAATCAGCCCCAGCATTTT
TRBJ2-3 | - | TRBV19 | - | CASSILGANTQYF | TGTGCCAGTAGTATTCTCGGGGCAAATACGCAGTATTTT
TRBJ1-6 | - | TRBV6-1 | - | CASSDQRINNSPLHF | TGTGCCAGCAGTGACCAACGGATCAATAATTCACCCCTCCACTTT
TRBJ2-3 | - | TRBV24-1 | - | CATSPAGVDTQYF | TGTGCCACCAGCCCTGCAGGGGTAGATACGCAGTATTTT
TRBJ2-2 | - | TRBV30 | - | CAWSGTGELFF | TGTGCCTGGTCGGGAACCGGGGAGCTGTTTTTT
TRBJ2-2 | - | TRBV19 | - | CASSTIPRPNTGELFF | TGTGCCAGTAGTACCATACCGAGACCGAACACCGGGGAGCTGTTTTTT
TRBJ1-2 | - | TRBV5-1 | - | CASSPTAYGYTF | TGCGCCAGCAGCCCGACAGCCTATGGCTACACCTTC
TRBJ1-1 | TRBD1 | TRBV11-2 | - | CASTPTGTGFPEAFF | TGTGCCAGCACCCCAACGGGGACAGGGTTTCCCGAAGCTTTCTTT
TRBJ1-6 | - | TRBV19 | - | CASSGGVGSDSPLHF | TGTGCCAGTAGTGGAGGGGTGGGTTCGGATTCACCCCTCCACTTT
TRBJ2-1 | - | TRBV4-1 | - | CASSQDQRGYNEQFF | TGCGCCAGCAGCCAAGATCAAAGGGGCTACAATGAGCAGTTCTTC
TRBJ1-1 | - | TRBV28 | - | CASSPSGRGTEAFF | TGTGCCAGCAGTCCCTCCGGTAGGGGCACTGAAGCTTTCTTT
TRBJ1-4 | TRBD1 | TRBV19 | - | CASSTSGTVEKLFF | TGTGCCAGTAGTACGTCTGGGACAGTGGAAAAACTGTTTTTT
TRBJ1-4 | TRBD1 | TRBV30 | - | CAWSVRDRGNEKLFF | TGTGCCTGGAGTGTAAGGGACAGGGGGAATGAAAAACTGTTTTTT
TRBJ1-1 | - | TRBV6-1 | many | CASSERHLGAFF | TGTGCCAGCAGTGAGCGACACCTAGGAGCTTTCTTT
TRBJ1-1 | TRBD1 | TRBV12-3/TRBV12-4 | - | CASRPRDRGVAFF | TGTGCCAGCAGGCCCCGGGACAGGGGCGTTGCTTTCTTT
TRBJ1-1 | TRBD1 | TRBV7-3 | - | CASSLQGATTEAFF | TGTGCCAGCAGCTTACAGGGGGCGACCACTGAAGCTTTCTTT
TRBJ2-7 | - | TRBV6-6 | - | CASSPNFPDGYEQYF | TGTGCCAGCAGTCCCAACTTCCCGGATGGCTACGAGCAGTACTTC
TRBJ2-1 | - | TRBV7-8 | - | CASSFRSVTGIYNEQFF | TGTGCCAGCAGCTTTAGATCGGTGACAGGAATCTACAATGAGCAGTTCTTC
TRBJ2-5 | - | TRBV5-1 | once | CASSLDVAGYQETQYF | TGCGCCAGCAGCTTGGATGTGGCCGGGTACCAAGAGACCCAGTACTTC
TRBJ1-2 | - | TRBV10-3 | - | CAISEARGNYGYTF | TGTGCCATCAGTGAGGCTCGGGGAAACTATGGCTACACCTTC
TRBJ2-1 | - | TRBV19 | - | CASSIRGSSYNEQFF | TGTGCCAGTAGTATAAGGGGGAGCTCCTACAATGAGCAGTTCTTC
TRBJ2-7 | TRBD1 | TRBV6-5 | - | CASRRQGVSEQYF | TGTGCCAGCAGAAGACAGGGTGTGAGTGAGCAGTACTTC
TRBJ2-3 | - | TRBV28 | - | CASSLPADTQYF | TGTGCCAGCAGTTTACCGGCGGATACGCAGTATTTT
TRBJ1-6 | TRBD1 | TRBV2 | - | CASIETGAYNSPLHF | TGTGCCAGCATCGAGACAGGGGCGTATAATTCACCCCTCCACTTT
TRBJ1-5 | - | TRBV7-2 | - | CASSLEGANQPQHF | TGTGCCAGCAGCTTAGAAGGCGCCAATCAGCCCCAGCATTTT
TRBJ2-7 | - | TRBV5-4 | - | CASSSAGAPEQYF | TGTGCCAGCAGCTCGGCGGGGGCGCCCGAGCAGTACTTC
TRBJ2-7 | - | TRBV5-1 | - | CASSLVAGSHEQYF | TGCGCCAGCAGCTTGGTGGCGGGGTCCCACGAGCAGTACTTC
TRBJ2-6 | - | TRBV5-6 | - | CASSLALRDNVLTF | TGTGCCAGCAGCTTGGCCTTAAGGGACAACGTCCTGACTTTC
TRBJ2-3 | TRBD2 | TRBV6-5 | - | CASGLAAADTQYF | TGTGCCAGCGGGCTAGCGGCTGCAGATACGCAGTATTTT
TRBJ1-2 | - | TRBV18 | - | CASSDSGPYGYTF | TGTGCCAGCTCAGATTCGGGTCCCTATGGCTACACCTTC